The 14 T cell receptor beta chains presented below share a single source sample, sequenced in a study of Tregs in tolerant kidney transplant recipients. The method was immunoSEQ multiplex PCR; TCRdb's version includes in-frame clones alone and lacks a portion of them. The table counts 11,000 to 15,000 clones; 25% to 30% lies in the top ten. The nonmyeloablative bone marrow transplants came from related graft donors, with transient mixed chimerism. This specimen was CD8+ T cells from blood (PBMCs), taken 6 months after the transplant. These receptors were taken from a human patient who received a combined kidney and bone marrow transplant. Certain T cells may be donor cells from the graft.

Worth noting for this clone: The read terminates 3 residues before the CDR3 end, so the remaining end is supplied by the germline J gene. The V gene is TRBV7-9, the J gene TRBJ1-6; D unclear. Germline CDR1 SEHNR, CDR2 FQNEAQ (reference sequence). Between the trimmed V and J ends, which lost 1 base and 5 bases, there was a span of 6 bases. The CDR3 length is 14 residues. The CDR3: CASSLDSDNSPLHF. CDR3 DNA, as far as it was read: TGTGCCAGCAGCTTAGACAGTGATAATTCACCC. Together with reference TRBV7-9 and TRBJ1-6, the CDR3 gives the full variable domain: DTGVSQNPRHKITKRGQNVTFRCDPISEHNRLYWYRQTLGQGPEFLTYFQNEAQLEKSRLLSDRFSAERPKGSFSTLEIQRTEQGDSAMYLCASSLDSDNSPLHFGNGTRLTVT.

Of note for this clone: The read comes to an end 3 residues before the CDR3 does, leaving the germline J gene to fill in the end. The J gene is TRBJ2-7, the V gene TRBV5-1; possibly TRBD1 for D (6 bases). This CDR3 is 14 amino acids long. Germline V gene lookup returns CDR1 SGHRS and CDR2 YFSETQ. Trimming removed 3 bases from V and 3 bases from J, with 13 bases in between. CDR3 DNA (partial): TGCGCCAGCAGCTGGGGTGGGACAATCTACGAG. Translating it yields CASSWGGTIYE. The complete CDR3 protein is CASSWGGTIYEQYF.

With regard to this clone: The CDR3 end falls 3 residues outside the read, so it is completed with the germline J gene. This sequence joins TRBV5-1 and TRBJ2-1; possibly TRBD1 for D (5 bases). CDR1 and CDR2 (germline): SGHRS, YFSETQ. The CDR3 sequence is 18 residues long. Trimming left V 4 bases short and J 0 bases short, with 20 bases between. CDR3 DNA, as far as it was read: TGCGCCAGCAGCCGAGGCTCCCGCGGACAAGACTCCTACAATGAG. Encoded protein: CASSRGSRGQDSYNE. The whole CDR3 protein reads CASSRGSRGQDSYNEQFF.

A word on this clone: The read ends 3 residues before the CDR3 terminus; that terminus is restored from the germline J gene. The chain uses TRBV18 and TRBJ1-2, with D uncertain. The CDR3 is made up of 15 amino acids. The V gene's germline CDR1 is KGHSH and CDR2 LQKENI. CDR3 region: CASSPPSELTDTYTF. The sequenced CDR3 bases are TGTGCCAGCTCACCACCAAGTGAGCTCACAGATACC.

On this clone: The DNA ends 3 residues before the CDR3 does, and the rest of the CDR3 is filled in from the germline J gene. V usage is TRBV15 and J usage is TRBJ2-7, with 10 nucleotides matching TRBD2. The trim removed 5 bases at V and 4 bases at J, leaving 5 bases unmatched. This CDR3 comprises 14 residues. Germline-derived CDR1 and CDR2 are LNHNV and YYDKDF (reference sequence). The DNA read from the CDR3 is TGTGCCACCAGCGTCGGGACTAGCGTTTACGAG. Protein: CATSVGTSVYE. In full, the CDR3 reads CATSVGTSVYEQYF.

On this clone itself: Sequencing ends 3 residues short of the CDR3 end; the germline J gene provides the rest. The chain links TRBV2 to TRBJ1-6; 7 bases map to TRBD1. The CDR3 length is 18 residues. V lost 5 bases, J lost 0 bases, and 10 bases stayed unmatched. Germline assignment: CDR1 SNHLY and CDR2 FYNNEI. CDR3 DNA (partial): TGTGCCAGCAGTCGAAACCCCTGGACAGGCTCCTATAATTCACCC. Residues: CASSRNPWTGSYNSP. The full CDR3 reads CASSRNPWTGSYNSPLHF.

As concerns this clone: The sequence runs out 3 residues before the end of the CDR3; the remainder is reconstructed from the germline J gene. The chain recombines TRBV5-4 with TRBJ1-1, with 7 bases matching TRBD1. With V trimmed by 6 bases and J by 4 bases, 6 bases remained unmatched. The CDR3 is 13 residues long. Per germline, CDR1 SGHNT and CDR2 YYREEE (reference sequence). The DNA read from the CDR3 is TGTGCCAGCACCGGGACAGCTATCACTGAA. This codes for CASTGTAITE. The CDR3 in its entirety is CASTGTAITEAFF.

The CDR3 sequence: CATPSPRSSGYTF. The sequenced part of the CDR3 DNA is TGTGCCACCCCGTCCCCCAGATCGTCTGGC. The chain employs TRBV19 and TRBJ1-2, with unresolved D. The read gets to within 3 residues of the CDR3 end, and the germline J gene fills in the rest. Germline CDR1 is LNHDA and CDR2 is SQIVND (reference sequence). The V gene lost 10 bases and the J gene lost 7 bases, with 19 bases spanning the gap. The CDR3 spans 13 residues.

As for this clone: The read terminates 3 residues ahead of where the CDR3 ends, so the germline J gene completes it. The chain uses TRBV5-1 and TRBJ2-1, with D unclear. CDR3 length equals 13 residues. Germline CDR1 and CDR2: SGHRS and YFSETQ. Trimming stripped 0 bases from V and 5 bases from J, with 6 bases between. The sequenced part of the CDR3 DNA is TGCGCCAGCAGCTTGGTTGGGCACAATGAG. Translated, it gives CASSLVGHNE. The CDR3 as a whole reads CASSLVGHNEQFF. Looking up the rest from reference TRBV5-1 and TRBJ2-1 gives the full variable domain: KAGVTQTPRYLIKTRGQQVTLSCSPISGHRSVSWYQQTPGQGLQFLFEYFSETQRNKGNFPGRFSGRQFSNSRSEMNVSTLELGDSALYLCASSLVGHNEQFFGPGTRLTVL.

As concerns this clone: Read sequence stops 3 residues before the CDR3 end, and the germline J gene provides the missing end. The chain links TRBV29-1 to TRBJ2-7; TRBD2 matches 8 bases. The CDR3 has 14 amino acids. The germline CDR1 and CDR2 sequences are SQVTM and ANQGSEA. After removal of 1 base from V and 2 bases from J, the junction contained 4 bases not matched to a gene. CDR3 sequence reads: CSVEVTSGAYEQYF. The covered CDR3 bases are TGCAGCGTTGAAGTAACTAGCGGAGCCTACGAG.

For this clone: The CDR3 extends 3 residues past the end of the read, so its final part is completed from the germline J gene. The chain couples TRBV29-1 to TRBJ1-1; 7 bases agree with TRBD1. The CDR3 extends over 14 amino acids. V shed 0 bases and J 7 bases; nucleotides not matched to a gene: 8. CDR1 is SQVTM and CDR2 is ANQGSEA in the germline V gene. Incomplete CDR3 DNA: TGCAGCGTTGAAGAATCGGGACAGAACTTTGAA. It yields the protein CSVEESGQNFE. In full, the CDR3 is CSVEESGQNFEAFF.

As regards this clone: The read is 3 residues too short to cover the CDR3 end, so that end is filled in from the germline J gene. V is TRBV29-1 and J is TRBJ2-3; TRBD1 might be the D (6 bases). The CDR3 contains 13 residues. Trimming stripped 6 bases from V and 0 bases from J, with 10 bases between. The germline V gene encodes CDR1 SQVTM and CDR2 ANQGSEA. The CDR3 sequence is CSVPGQSTDTQYF. The part of the CDR3 DNA that was read is TGCAGCGTACCGGGACAAAGCACAGATACG.

Concerning this clone itself: The missing CDR3 end, 3 residues past where the read stops, is filled in from the germline J gene. V is TRBV29-1 and J is TRBJ1-2, with a tentative D call TRBD1 (6 bases). Germline values: CDR1 SQVTM, CDR2 ANQGSEA. Trimming left V 6 bases short and J 5 bases short, with 16 bases between. CDR3 size: 13 residues. The CDR3 loop is CSVQGLGVYGYTF. The CDR3 DNA, read in part, is TGCAGCGTCCAGGGGCTGGGGGTGTATGGC.

A word on this clone: The CDR3 goes on 3 residues after the read ends, and that part is filled in from the germline J gene. The rearrangement links TRBV20-1 to TRBJ2-2, with TRBD1 identical over 7 bases. J gave up 1 base and V 6 bases, and 2 bases lay outside the gene matches. Germline assignment: CDR1 DFQATT and CDR2 SNEGSKA (reference sequence). The CDR3 extends over 13 amino acids. The covered CDR3 bases are TGCAGTGCGGGGACAGTGAACACCGGGGAG. Residues: CSAGTVNTGE. The complete CDR3 protein is CSAGTVNTGELFF.